The 14 T cell receptor beta chains below were found in one sample sequenced in a study of CD4 T cells in relation to SARS-CoV-2 and coronaviruses. Antigens for these TCRs are unknown. Only in-frame clones appear in the TCRdb table, and some are missing; sequencing was by immunoSEQ multiplex PCR. The data hold roughly 41,000 clones, with less than 85% observed a single time. Sequenced input: naive CD4+ T cells from PBMCs, cultured in vitro. The subset was: naive CD4+ T cells isolated by negative enrichment. Every receptor here comes from an adult with COVID-19.

The chain couples TRBV14 to TRBJ2-2; maybe TRBD1 (6 bases). Germline CDR1 reads SGHDN; CDR2 reads FVKESK. Trimming shortened V by 2 bases and J by 5 bases, and 18 bases separated the two germline ends. The CDR3 length is 17 residues. CDR3 loop: CASSQNWGRVGTGELFF. The DNA for the CDR3 is TGTGCCAGCAGCCAAAACTGGGGGCGAGTCGGAACCGGGGAGCTGTTTTTT.

This chain links TRBV5-6 with TRBJ2-1; 11 nucleotides align to TRBD2. CDR1 and CDR2 (germline): SGHDT, YYEEEE. There are 16 residues in the CDR3. The V segment lost 3 bases and the J segment 4 bases; nucleotides outside the gene matches: 6. CDR3 in amino acids: CASSSRTSGSYNEQFF. The DNA for the CDR3 is TGTGCCAGCAGCTCACGAACTAGCGGGAGTTACAATGAGCAGTTCTTC.

This clone was picked up one time. This rearrangement joins TRBV7-9 to TRBJ2-3; 11 bases line up with TRBD2. CDR3 length equals 17 residues. In germline, CDR1 is SEHNR, CDR2 FQNEAQ (reference sequence). Trimming removed 6 bases from V and 2 bases from J; junction bases left unmatched: 10. The CDR3 DNA follows: TGTGCCAGCAGTTGGGGACCGGGACTAGCGGACACAGATACGCAGTATTTT. Encoded protein: CASSWGPGLADTDTQYF.

CDR3 region: CASSLGAGGHYNEQFF. The CDR3 DNA sequence: TGTGCCAGCAGCTTAGGGGCGGGAGGCCACTACAATGAGCAGTTCTTC. This sequence joins TRBV7-2 and TRBJ2-1; 8 positions agree with TRBD2. The germline V gene has CDR1 SGHTA and CDR2 FQGNSA. The CDR3 has 16 residues. Germline trimming cut 1 base from V and 3 bases from J; bases unmatched to any gene: 5.

Here the CDR3 reads CASSVEETGYGYTF. Written as DNA, the CDR3 is TGTGCCAGCAGCGTAGAGGAGACAGGCTATGGCTACACCTTC. The V and J genes are TRBV9 and TRBJ1-2, with D possibly being TRBD1 (6 bases). Trimming stripped 0 bases from V and 4 bases from J, with 10 bases between. This CDR3 is built from 14 residues. The germline V gene has CDR1 SGDLS and CDR2 YYNGEE.

This chain links TRBV2 with TRBJ1-5, with D possibly TRBD1 on 5 matching bases. The V end was cut by 6 bases, the J end by 13 bases, with 13 bases between. This CDR3 is 11 amino acids long. Germline assignment: CDR1 SNHLY and CDR2 FYNNEI. CDR3 DNA: TGTGCCAGCAGGGGGGGGAGCCAGCAGCATTTT. It yields the protein CASRGGSQQHF.

J is TRBJ2-3 and V is TRBV4-3, with D hard to call. This CDR3 has 15 amino acids. Trimming left V 2 bases short and J 0 bases short, with 9 bases between. Germline CDR1 is LGHNA and CDR2 is YSLEER. Here the CDR3 DNA reads TGCGCCAGCAGCCAAAGCTTGTCTAGCACAGATACGCAGTATTTT. Its translation: CASSQSLSSTDTQYF.

The chain is built from TRBV28 and TRBJ2-7; the D gene is possibly TRBD2 (5 bases). In germline, CDR1 is MDHEN, CDR2 SYDVKM. The CDR3 runs to 15 residues. Trimming removed 3 bases from V and 7 bases from J, with 19 bases in between. In DNA, the CDR3 is TGTGCCAGCAGTTTCCCCACGGACTTCTCGCGTGAGCAGTACTTC. This codes for CASSFPTDFSREQYF.

The V call is TRBV10-3, the J call TRBJ2-5; 7 bases are shared with TRBD2. The CDR3 consists of 14 residues. Looked up from germline, CDR1 is ENHRY and CDR2 is SYGVKD. The J segment lost 4 bases and the V segment lost 8 bases, leaving 10 bases of the junction unmatched. The CDR3 DNA follows: TGTGCCATCGGGGCGGGAGCGGTTCGAGAGACCCAGTACTTC. The encoded protein is CAIGAGAVRETQYF.

The chain combines TRBV5-4 with TRBJ2-7; the match to TRBD2 covers 12 bases. CDR1 SGHNT and CDR2 YYREEE come from the germline V gene (reference sequence). V shed 2 bases, J shed 3 bases, and the junction held 12 bases outside the gene matches. There are 18 residues in the CDR3. The CDR3 region is CASSLPSGRAEVFYEQYF. The DNA of the CDR3 is TGTGCCAGCAGCTTACCTAGCGGGAGGGCCGAAGTCTTCTACGAGCAGTACTTC.

The chain combines TRBV13 with TRBJ2-2; no reliable D call. The V end lost 6 bases, the J end lost 2 bases, and 16 bases lay between the germline ends. The CDR3 covers 16 residues. Germline V lookup: CDR1 PRHDT, CDR2 FYEKMQ (reference sequence). The CDR3 region is CASSHAYSPNTGELFF. The CDR3 DNA is TGTGCCAGCAGTCACGCATATTCGCCAAACACCGGGGAGCTGTTTTTT.

This rearrangement joins TRBV24-1 to TRBJ2-7; 8 nucleotides align to TRBD1. The CDR3 has 15 residues. Germline CDR1 reads KGHDR; CDR2 reads SFDVKD. The junction had 8 bases not matched to a gene; V was cut back by 3 bases and J by 5 bases. The CDR3 DNA reads as TGTGCCACCAGTGATACAGGACAGGGCGTCCACGAGCAGTACTTC. Translation: CATSDTGQGVHEQYF.

V gene TRBV28 combines with J gene TRBJ2-1, with D perhaps matching TRBD1 (6 bases). This CDR3 is 16 amino acids long. Per germline, CDR1 MDHEN and CDR2 SYDVKM. Trimming pared 2 bases from V and 5 bases from J, leaving 16 bases between. This CDR3 is CASSLRGQGTNNEQFF. The CDR3 DNA sequence: TGTGCCAGCAGTTTAAGGGGACAAGGAACTAACAATGAGCAGTTCTTC.

V is TRBV7-8 and J is TRBJ2-2, with 11 bases aligning to TRBD2. The CDR3 has 15 amino acids. Germline loops: CDR1 SGHVS, CDR2 FQNEAQ. V was pared by 6 bases and J by 5 bases, with 5 bases of the junction left unmatched. CDR3 nucleotides: TGTGCCAGCAGAACACTAGCGGGAGTTACCGGGGAGCTGTTTTTT. Amino acids: CASRTLAGVTGELFF.